Listed below are T cell receptor beta chains from one sample, sequenced in a study of shared clonotypes between healthy human individuals. The data were produced by immunoSEQ multiplex PCR, yet TCRdb's version contains in-frame clones alone and is incomplete. The sample has a few hundred thousand clones, 95% to 98% seen once. What was sequenced was naive CD4+ T cells sorted from blood. These receptors all stem from a woman under 40 in good health. Both conserved end residues are part of each CDR3. The order of the fields is V gene, J gene, D gene, clone size, CDR3 DNA, CDR3 protein. D genes are given only for firm matches. Expanded clones are given a class, and other clones once, few, many or no size at all.

>TRBV25-1|TRBJ2-5|-|-
TGTGCCAGCAGTGCCACAGCTTCTGAGACCCAGTACTTC
CASSATASETQYF
>TRBV2|TRBJ2-1|TRBD2|-
TGTGCCAGCAGTGAGGGAAGGCTAGCGGGTATCTACAATGAGCAGTTCTTC
CASSEGRLAGIYNEQFF
>TRBV6-6|TRBJ2-3|-|once
TGTGCCAGCAGCCGCCGTACAGATACGCAGTATTTT
CASSRRTDTQYF
>TRBV6-5|TRBJ2-7|TRBD2|-
TGTGCCAGCAGCAGGACTAGCGGGTACTACGAGCAGTACTTC
CASSRTSGYYEQYF
>TRBV27|TRBJ2-2|-|-
TGTGCCAGCAGTTTACGGTACACCAACACCGGGGAGCTGTTTTTT
CASSLRYTNTGELFF
>TRBV5-1|TRBJ2-7|-|-
TGCGCCAGCAGCTTGGCGGGTGCTTCCTACGAGCAGTACTTC
CASSLAGASYEQYF
>TRBV5-4|TRBJ2-1|TRBD2|-
TGTGCCAGCAGCCGGGAAACGCTAGCGGGATATAACAATGAGCAGTTCTTC
CASSRETLAGYNNEQFF
>TRBV5-1|TRBJ2-7|-|-
TGCGCCAGCAGCTTTCGGCAGAGCTTAGACGAGCAGTACTTC
CASSFRQSLDEQYF
>TRBV14|TRBJ2-6|-|-
TGTGCCAGCAGGAGCTCTGGGGCCAACGTCCTGACTTTC
CASRSSGANVLTF
>TRBV20-1|TRBJ2-1|-|-
TGCAGTGCAAGGGCTGATTATGAGCAGTTCTTC
CSARADYEQFF
>TRBV10-1|TRBJ1-5|-|-
TGCGCCAGCAGTGAGCAGGGGAATCAGCCCCAGCATTTT
CASSEQGNQPQHF
>TRBV7-9|TRBJ2-1|TRBD2|-
TGTGCCAGCAGCTTACCCATCGGGAGGGCCCATAATGAGCAGTTCTTC
CASSLPIGRAHNEQFF
>TRBV28|TRBJ1-4|-|-
TGTGCCAGCATGAGGACGGACAGTAATGAAAAACTGTTTTTT
CASMRTDSNEKLFF
>TRBV7-3|TRBJ2-1|TRBD2|-
TGTGCCAGCAGCGGCGGGACTAGCGGTACCTACAATGAGCAGTTCTTC
CASSGGTSGTYNEQFF
>TRBV19|TRBJ2-7|TRBD1|-
TGTGCCAGTAGTATGTCAGGGGGCCACGAGCAGTACTTC
CASSMSGGHEQYF
>TRBV6-5|TRBJ2-7|-|-
TGTGCCAGCAGTTACTCGAGAAATAGCGAGCAGTACTTC
CASSYSRNSEQYF
>TRBV19|TRBJ1-2|-|-
TGTGCCAGTAGTATAATTGGGCGGAACTATGGCTACACCTTC
CASSIIGRNYGYTF
>TRBV5-8|TRBJ1-4|-|-
TGTGCCAGCAGCTTGGGTAGGGGCCCAACTAATGAAAAACTGTTTTTT
CASSLGRGPTNEKLFF
>TRBV27|TRBJ2-1|-|-
TGTGCCAGCACCCGAGAACTAAGCAATGAGCAGTTCTTC
CASTRELSNEQFF
>TRBV19|TRBJ2-1|-|-
TGTGCCAGTAGTATAGGACCAGGGGCCCTACACAACAATGAGCAGTTCTTC
CASSIGPGALHNNEQFF
>TRBV18|TRBJ1-2|-|few
TGTGCCAGCTCACCGGTCGAGGCTAACTATGGCTACACCTTC
CASSPVEANYGYTF
>TRBV7-7|TRBJ2-1|-|few
TGTGCCAGCAGCTTAGTTCTCGAGGGTCTGCAGTTCTTC
CASSLVLEGLQFF
>TRBV30|TRBJ2-1|-|-
TGTGCCGGGGACGGAATTTCCTACAATGAGCAGTTCTTC
CAGDGISYNEQFF
>TRBV27|TRBJ2-5|TRBD2|-
TGTGCCAGCAGCCAAAGACTAGCGGGAGGGGAGACCCAGTACTTC
CASSQRLAGGETQYF
>TRBV28|TRBJ1-5|TRBD1|once
TGTGCCGCGGAAATCGGACAGGGCCCTCAGCCCCAGCATTTT
CAAEIGQGPQPQHF
>TRBV11-2|TRBJ2-7|-|-
TGTGCCAGCAGCTTTCGGGACTCCCTCTACGAGCAGTACTTC
CASSFRDSLYEQYF
>TRBV20-1|TRBJ2-7|-|-
TGCAGTGCCAAACGACAGGACGAGCAGTACTTC
CSAKRQDEQYF
>TRBV5-1|TRBJ2-3|-|-
TGCGCCAGCTGGGGTGCGGGGCTGACAGATACGCAGTATTTT
CASWGAGLTDTQYF
>TRBV28|TRBJ2-3|-|-
TGTGCCACCCAAGGGACGGGAACAGATACGCAGTATTTT
CATQGTGTDTQYF